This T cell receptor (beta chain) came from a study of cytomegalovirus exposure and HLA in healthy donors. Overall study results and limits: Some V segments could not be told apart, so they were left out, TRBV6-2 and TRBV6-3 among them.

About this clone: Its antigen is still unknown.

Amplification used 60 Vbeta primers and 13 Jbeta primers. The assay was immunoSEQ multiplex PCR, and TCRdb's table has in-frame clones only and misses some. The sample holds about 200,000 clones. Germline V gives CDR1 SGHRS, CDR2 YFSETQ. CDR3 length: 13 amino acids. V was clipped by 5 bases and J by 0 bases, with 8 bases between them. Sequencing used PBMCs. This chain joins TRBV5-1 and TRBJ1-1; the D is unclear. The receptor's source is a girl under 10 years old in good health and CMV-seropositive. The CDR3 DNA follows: TGCGCCAGCAGTAGCAGAATGAACACTGAAGCTTTCTTT. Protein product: CASSSRMNTEAFF.